A selection of T cell receptor beta chains follows, all from one sample in a study of T cell responses to AZD1222 COVID-19 vaccine. The table came from immunoSEQ multiplex PCR; TCRdb's copy has only in-frame clones and leaves some out. Of around 100,000 clones in the sample, around 89% were seen once. Sequencing used peripheral blood, obtained on day 0 of AZD1222 vaccination. Receptors originate from an adult in good health. Both conserved end residues are part of each CDR3. A D gene is named only where the DNA matches it firmly. The size of a clone is reported for some rows only, either as once, few or many, or as a class for expanded clones.

J | size | V | D | DNA | CDR3
TRBJ1-4 | few | TRBV6-1 | - | TGTGCCAGCAGTGAAGCACAAGGGGGTAATGAAAAACTGTTTTTT | CASSEAQGGNEKLFF
TRBJ2-1 | - | TRBV24-1 | - | TGTGCCACCAGGTTCATGGATGAGCAGTTCTTC | CATRFMDEQFF
TRBJ1-1 | - | TRBV19 | TRBD1 | TGTGCCAGTACCCTGCGGCAGGGGGTTACGAACACTGAAGCTTTCTTT | CASTLRQGVTNTEAFF
TRBJ1-5 | - | TRBV7-2 | - | TGTGCCAGCAGCTTAGTGGGGTCGACCATCGCTTTTAATCAGCCCCAGCATTTT | CASSLVGSTIAFNQPQHF
TRBJ1-1 | - | TRBV5-1 | - | TGCGCCAGCAGCTTGGCGGGCAGGGAAGTAGAAGCTTTCTTT | CASSLAGREVEAFF
TRBJ2-3 | few | TRBV30 | - | TGTGCCTGGAGTGTTGACCATAATACGCAGTATTTT | CAWSVDHNTQYF
TRBJ1-2 | - | TRBV18 | - | TGTGCCAGCTCACCAGGTAATGGCTACACCTTC | CASSPGNGYTF
TRBJ1-1 | - | TRBV6-2/TRBV6-3 | - | TGTGCCAGCAGTTCCGGCGAGGAGGGTGGCACTGAAGCTTTCTTT | CASSSGEEGGTEAFF
TRBJ1-5 | - | TRBV2 | - | TGTGCCAGCAGTTTCGGGGTAGGCAATCAGCCCCAGCATTTT | CASSFGVGNQPQHF
TRBJ2-6 | - | TRBV4-1 | - | TGCGCCAGCAGCCAGGGTAGCTCTGGGGCCAACGTCCTGACTTTC | CASSQGSSGANVLTF
TRBJ2-3 | - | TRBV11-2 | - | TGTGCCAGTCGAGGAGGGGGCGAAAGGGCAGATACGCAGTATTTT | CASRGGGERADTQYF
TRBJ1-2 | - | TRBV10-3 | - | TGTGCCATCACAAGGGGGGACTATGGCTACACCTTC | CAITRGDYGYTF
TRBJ1-1 | - | TRBV11-2 | - | TGTGCCAGCAGCACCCAGTCTAACACTGAAGCTTTCTTT | CASSTQSNTEAFF
TRBJ2-7 | - | TRBV6-6 | TRBD2 | TGTGCCAGCAGTTCTCCCGGGGGGTTGGGGTTCTACGAGCAGTACTTC | CASSSPGGLGFYEQYF
TRBJ1-2 | once | TRBV28 | - | TGTGCCAGCAGCCCCCATACCGGGGGGGGCCTCTACTATGGCTACACCTTC | CASSPHTGGGLYYGYTF
TRBJ2-3 | - | TRBV28 | TRBD2 | TGTGCCAGCAGCCCCATCGAGCGGGGCGGGAGTGGAGCGCAGTATTTT | CASSPIERGGSGAQYF
TRBJ1-1 | - | TRBV6-5 | TRBD1 | TGTGCCAGCAGTTACCTCGACAGGGCGGGCGAAGCTTTCTTT | CASSYLDRAGEAFF
TRBJ1-2 | once | TRBV11-2 | - | TGTGCCAGCAGCAGCACAGGGAGCTATGGCTACACCTTC | CASSSTGSYGYTF
TRBJ2-5 | - | TRBV27 | - | TGTGCCAGCAGTCGGCGGGGAAGAGAGACCCAGTACTTC | CASSRRGRETQYF
TRBJ2-5 | - | TRBV3-1/TRBV3-2 | - | TGTGCCAGCAGCCAAGATCTTAGCAGTCAAGAGACCCAGTACTTC | CASSQDLSSQETQYF
TRBJ2-2 | once | TRBV24-1 | - | TGTGCCACCAGTGATTCCGTCAGGGGGAACACCGGGGAGCTGTTTTTT | CATSDSVRGNTGELFF
TRBJ1-6 | once | TRBV5-8 | - | TGTGCCAGCAGCGCCAGGAGTTATAATTCACCCCTCCACTTT | CASSARSYNSPLHF
TRBJ2-1 | - | TRBV29-1 | TRBD2 | TGCAGCGTCGCAAACAGACTAGCGGGAGAGGATGAGCAGTTCTTC | CSVANRLAGEDEQFF
TRBJ1-2 | - | TRBV28 | - | TGTGCCAGCAGTTTGGCAGGGCCCAGCATGGGCTATGGCTACACCTTC | CASSLAGPSMGYGYTF
TRBJ2-1 | few | TRBV19 | - | TGTGCCAGTAGCTCAGGACAGACCTCCTACAATGAGCAGTTCTTC | CASSSGQTSYNEQFF
TRBJ2-5 | - | TRBV11-2 | TRBD2 | TGTGCCAGCAGCCCACAAGCGGGAGGAGGAGAGACCCAGTACTTC | CASSPQAGGGETQYF
TRBJ2-1 | - | TRBV2 | TRBD1 | TGTGCCAGCAGTTTGGACAGGGGCTGGCAGTTCTTC | CASSLDRGWQFF
TRBJ1-2 | - | TRBV2 | TRBD1 | TGTGCCAGCAGTGAAGAGGGGGCTGGGTATGGCTACACCTTC | CASSEEGAGYGYTF
TRBJ2-3 | - | TRBV4-2 | TRBD2 | TGTGCCAGCAGCCAAGTTCTGGGACTAGCGGGATCGTTCAGTCGCACAGATACGCAGTATTTT | CASSQVLGLAGSFSRTDTQYF
TRBJ2-5 | - | TRBV18 | - | TGTGCCAGCTCCCCTAAAACGGAATTCCGGGACCCACGGCGGGAGACCCAGTACTTC | CASSPKTEFRDPRRETQYF
TRBJ1-3 | - | TRBV21-1 | - | TGTGCCAGCAAACCGACAGCCTCTGGAAACACCATATATTTT | CASKPTASGNTIYF
TRBJ2-5 | - | TRBV6-5 | TRBD2 | TGTGCCAGCAGGCGACTAGCGGGATCGGAGACCCAGTACTTC | CASRRLAGSETQYF